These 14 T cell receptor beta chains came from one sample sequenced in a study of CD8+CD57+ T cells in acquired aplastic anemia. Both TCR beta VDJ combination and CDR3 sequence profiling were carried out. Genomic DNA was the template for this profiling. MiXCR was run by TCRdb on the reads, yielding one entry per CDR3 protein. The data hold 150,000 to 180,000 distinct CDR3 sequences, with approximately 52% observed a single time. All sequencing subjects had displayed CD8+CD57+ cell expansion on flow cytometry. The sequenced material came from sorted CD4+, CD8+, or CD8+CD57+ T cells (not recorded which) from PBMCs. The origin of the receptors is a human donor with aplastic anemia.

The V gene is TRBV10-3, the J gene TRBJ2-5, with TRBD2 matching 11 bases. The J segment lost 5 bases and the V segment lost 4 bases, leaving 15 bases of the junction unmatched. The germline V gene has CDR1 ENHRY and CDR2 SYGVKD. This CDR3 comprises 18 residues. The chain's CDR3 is CAISAPSGRYGKVETQYF. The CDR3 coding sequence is TGTGCCATCAGTGCTCCTAGCGGGAGGTACGGAAAAGTGGAGACCCAGTACTTC.

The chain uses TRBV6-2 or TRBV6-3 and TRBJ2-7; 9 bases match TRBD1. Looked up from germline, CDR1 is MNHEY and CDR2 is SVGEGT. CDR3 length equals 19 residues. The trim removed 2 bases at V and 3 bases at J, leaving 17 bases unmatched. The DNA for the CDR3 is TGTGCCAGCAGTTACCCCGGCCCGCCCCAGACAGGGGGGTACTACGAGCAGTACTTC. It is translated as CASSYPGPPQTGGYYEQYF.

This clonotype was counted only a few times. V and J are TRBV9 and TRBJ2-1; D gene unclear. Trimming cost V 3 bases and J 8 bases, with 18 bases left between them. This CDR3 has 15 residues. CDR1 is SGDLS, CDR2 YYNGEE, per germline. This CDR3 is CASSAPGRPVDEQFF. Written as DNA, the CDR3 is TGTGCCAGCAGCGCCCCCGGAAGGCCCGTCGATGAGCAGTTCTTC.

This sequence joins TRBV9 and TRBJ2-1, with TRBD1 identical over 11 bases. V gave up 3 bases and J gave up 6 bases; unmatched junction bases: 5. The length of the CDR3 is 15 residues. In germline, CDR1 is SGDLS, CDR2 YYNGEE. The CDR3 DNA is TGTGCCAGCAGCGCGGGGGGACAGGGGGGCAATGAGCAGTTCTTC. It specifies CASSAGGQGGNEQFF.

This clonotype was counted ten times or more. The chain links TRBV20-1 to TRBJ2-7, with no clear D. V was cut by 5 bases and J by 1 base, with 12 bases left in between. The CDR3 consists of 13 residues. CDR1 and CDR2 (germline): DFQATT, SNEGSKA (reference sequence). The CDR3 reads CSARRTASYEQYF. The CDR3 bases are TGCAGTGCTCGAAGGACGGCGTCCTACGAGCAGTACTTC.

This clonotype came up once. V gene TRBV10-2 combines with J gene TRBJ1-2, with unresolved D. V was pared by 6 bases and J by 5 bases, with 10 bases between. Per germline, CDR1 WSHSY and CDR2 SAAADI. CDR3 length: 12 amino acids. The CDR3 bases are TGCGCCAGCAGAAGGAGGGTTTATGGCTACACCTTC. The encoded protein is CASRRRVYGYTF.

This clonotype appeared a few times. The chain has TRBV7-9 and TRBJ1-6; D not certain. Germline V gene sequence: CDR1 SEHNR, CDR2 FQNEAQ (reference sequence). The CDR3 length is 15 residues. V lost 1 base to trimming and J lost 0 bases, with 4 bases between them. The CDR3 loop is CASSLGSSYNSPLHF. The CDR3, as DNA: TGTGCCAGCAGCTTAGGTAGCTCCTATAATTCACCCCTCCACTTT.

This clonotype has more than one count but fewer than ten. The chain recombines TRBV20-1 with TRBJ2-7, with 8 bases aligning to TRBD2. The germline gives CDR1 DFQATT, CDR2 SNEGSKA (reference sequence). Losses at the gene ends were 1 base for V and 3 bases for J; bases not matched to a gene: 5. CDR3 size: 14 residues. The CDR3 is CSARGPGGGYEQYF. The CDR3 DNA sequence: TGCAGTGCTAGAGGGCCGGGAGGGGGCTACGAGCAGTACTTC.

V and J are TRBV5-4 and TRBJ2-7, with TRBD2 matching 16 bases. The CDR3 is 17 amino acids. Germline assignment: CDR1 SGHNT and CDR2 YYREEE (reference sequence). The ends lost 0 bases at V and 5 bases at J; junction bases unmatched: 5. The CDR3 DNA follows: TGTGCCAGCAGCTTGGAGGGACTAGCGGGGGGGCGAAACGAGCAGTACTTC. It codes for CASSLEGLAGGRNEQYF.

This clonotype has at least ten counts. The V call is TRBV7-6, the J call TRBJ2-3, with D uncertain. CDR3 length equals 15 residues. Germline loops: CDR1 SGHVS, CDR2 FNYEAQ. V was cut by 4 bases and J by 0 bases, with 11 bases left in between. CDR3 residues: CASSSPGQSTDTQYF. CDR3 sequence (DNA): TGTGCCAGCAGCTCGCCCGGTCAAAGCACAGATACGCAGTATTTT.

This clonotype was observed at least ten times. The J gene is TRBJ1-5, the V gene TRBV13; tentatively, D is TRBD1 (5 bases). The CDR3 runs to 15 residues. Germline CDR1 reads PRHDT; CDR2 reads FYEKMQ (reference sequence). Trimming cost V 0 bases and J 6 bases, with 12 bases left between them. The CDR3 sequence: CASSLGRGMVQPQHF. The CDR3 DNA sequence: TGTGCCAGCAGCTTAGGCCGGGGGATGGTTCAGCCCCAGCATTTT.

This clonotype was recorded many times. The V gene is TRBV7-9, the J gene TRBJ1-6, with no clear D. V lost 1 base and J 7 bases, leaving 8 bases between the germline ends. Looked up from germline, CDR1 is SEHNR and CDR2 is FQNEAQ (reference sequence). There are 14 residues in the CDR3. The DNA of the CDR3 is TGTGCCAGCAGCTTAGTGGGAGAAAATTCACCCCTCCACTTT. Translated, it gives CASSLVGENSPLHF.

The CDR3 DNA is TGCAGTGCCCCGGATGAGAGTATCGGCAATCAGCCCCAGCATTTT. Its protein is CSAPDESIGNQPQHF. The V gene is TRBV20-1, the J gene TRBJ1-5; unclear D gene. The germline V gene has CDR1 DFQATT and CDR2 SNEGSKA (reference sequence). V was cut by 6 bases and J by 2 bases, with 17 bases left in between. This CDR3 has 15 amino acids.

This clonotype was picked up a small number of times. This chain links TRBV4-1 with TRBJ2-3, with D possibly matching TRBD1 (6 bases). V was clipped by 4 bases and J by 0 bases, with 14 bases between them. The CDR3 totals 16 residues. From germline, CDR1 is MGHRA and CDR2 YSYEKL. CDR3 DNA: TGCGCCAGCAGCCGAAGGGGGAGCGCTAGCACAGATACGCAGTATTTT. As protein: CASSRRGSASTDTQYF.